This T cell receptor beta chain was documented in a study of memory CD4+ T cells and cytomegalovirus serostatus. Study as a whole: This sample comes from healthy Belgian adults, 8 to 10 CMV seropositive, roughly 22 seronegative.

Study-wide results and caveats: Of 150 to 200 reported CMV TCRbeta sequences, just over 65 were found in memory CD4+ repertoires.

Single viable CD3+CD4+CD8-CD45RO+ cells were sorted as the memory CD4+ T cells. CD4+ T cells were isolated by positive magnetic selection. The V end was cut by 1 base, the J end by 4 bases, with 5 bases between. The CDR3 is 14 amino acids. Looked up from germline, CDR1 is SEHNR and CDR2 is FQNEAQ (reference sequence). Comment on this clone: Its antigen is unidentified.

In the study's own analysis: After removing out-of-frame reads, 2.3 million or so distinct TCRbeta sequences remained. TCRdb keeps only in-frame clones here, not all; method: immunoSEQ multiplex PCR. The V and J calls and clone size come from that table; D and trimming were worked out from the DNA. The top ten clones hold 0.75% to 1% of a sample with around 50,000 clones, around 80% of them seen once. V usage is TRBV7-9 and J usage is TRBJ1-6; D gene unclear. Sequencing was performed on memory CD4+ T cells from blood. The sequence was obtained from an adult in good health and CMV-seronegative. CDR3 protein: CASSLEPYNSPLHF. As DNA, the CDR3 is TGTGCCAGCAGCTTAGAGCCATATAATTCACCCCTCCACTTT.